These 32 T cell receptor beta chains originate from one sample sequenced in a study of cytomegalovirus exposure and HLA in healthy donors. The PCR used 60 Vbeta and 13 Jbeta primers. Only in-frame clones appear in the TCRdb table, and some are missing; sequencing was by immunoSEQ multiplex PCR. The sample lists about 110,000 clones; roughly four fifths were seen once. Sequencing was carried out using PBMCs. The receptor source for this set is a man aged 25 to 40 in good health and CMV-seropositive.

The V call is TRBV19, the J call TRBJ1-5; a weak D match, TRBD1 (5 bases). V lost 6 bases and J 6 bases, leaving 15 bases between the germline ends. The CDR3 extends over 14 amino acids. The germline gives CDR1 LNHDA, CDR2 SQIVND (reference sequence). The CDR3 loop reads CASSLDRTLQPQHF. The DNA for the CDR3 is TGTGCCAGTAGCTTAGACAGAACTCTTCAGCCCCAGCATTTT. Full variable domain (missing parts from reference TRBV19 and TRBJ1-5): DGGITQSPKYLFRKEGQNVTLSCEQNLNHDAMYWYRQDPGQGLRLIYYSQIVNDFQKGDIAEGYSVSREKKESFPLTVTSAQKNPTAFYLCASSLDRTLQPQHFGDGTRLSIL.

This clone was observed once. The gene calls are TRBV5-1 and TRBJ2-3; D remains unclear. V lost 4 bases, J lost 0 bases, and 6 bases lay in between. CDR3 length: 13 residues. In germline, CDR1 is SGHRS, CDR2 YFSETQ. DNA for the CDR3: TGCGCCAGCAGCGAGGATAGCACAGATACGCAGTATTTT. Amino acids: CASSEDSTDTQYF.

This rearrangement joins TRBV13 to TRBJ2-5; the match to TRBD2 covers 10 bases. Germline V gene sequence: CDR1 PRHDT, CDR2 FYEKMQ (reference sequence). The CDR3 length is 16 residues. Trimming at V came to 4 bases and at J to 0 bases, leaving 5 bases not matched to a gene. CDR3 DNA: TGTGCCAGCAGCTCCGGACTAGCGGTTAACCAAGAGACCCAGTACTTC. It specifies CASSSGLAVNQETQYF. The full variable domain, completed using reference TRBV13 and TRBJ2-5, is AAGVIQSPRHLIKEKRETATLKCYPIPRHDTVYWYQQGPGQDPQFLISFYEKMQSDKGSIPDRFSAQQFSDYHSELNMSSLELGDSALYFCASSSGLAVNQETQYFGPGTRLLVL.

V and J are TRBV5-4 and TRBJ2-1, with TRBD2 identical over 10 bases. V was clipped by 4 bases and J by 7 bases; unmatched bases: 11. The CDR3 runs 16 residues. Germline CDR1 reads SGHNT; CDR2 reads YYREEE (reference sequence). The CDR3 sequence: CASSAHRAGGPNEQFF. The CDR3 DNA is TGTGCCAGCAGCGCACACAGAGCGGGGGGGCCTAATGAGCAGTTCTTC.

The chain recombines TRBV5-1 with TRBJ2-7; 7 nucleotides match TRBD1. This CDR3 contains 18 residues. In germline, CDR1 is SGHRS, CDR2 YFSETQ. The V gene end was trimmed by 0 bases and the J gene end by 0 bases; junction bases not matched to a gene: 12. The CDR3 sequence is CASSLDNGRTGSSYEQYV. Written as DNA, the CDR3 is TGCGCCAGCAGCTTGGATAACGGTCGGACAGGTAGCTCCTACGAGCAGTACGTC.

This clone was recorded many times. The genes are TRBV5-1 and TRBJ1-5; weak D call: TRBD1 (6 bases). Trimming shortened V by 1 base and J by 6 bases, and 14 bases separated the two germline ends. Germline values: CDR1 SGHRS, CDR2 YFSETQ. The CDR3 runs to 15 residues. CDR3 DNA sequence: TGCGCCAGCAGCTTGTGGGCAGGGGAAGGTCAGCCCCAGCATTTT. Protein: CASSLWAGEGQPQHF.

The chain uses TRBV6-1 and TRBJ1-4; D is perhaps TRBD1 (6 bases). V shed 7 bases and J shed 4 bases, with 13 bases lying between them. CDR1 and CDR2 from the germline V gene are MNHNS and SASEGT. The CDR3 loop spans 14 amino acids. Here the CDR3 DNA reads TGTGCCAGCACCGAAGGGGGAGTTAATGAAAAACTGTTTTTT. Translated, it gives CASTEGGVNEKLFF.

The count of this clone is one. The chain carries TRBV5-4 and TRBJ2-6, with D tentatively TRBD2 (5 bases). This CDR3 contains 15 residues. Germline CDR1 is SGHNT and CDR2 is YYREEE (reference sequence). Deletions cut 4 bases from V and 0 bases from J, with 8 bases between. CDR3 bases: TGTGCCAGCAGCACTGGGAGCTCTGGGGCCAACGTCCTGACTTTC. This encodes CASSTGSSGANVLTF. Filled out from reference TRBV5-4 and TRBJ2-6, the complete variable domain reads ETGVTQSPTHLIKTRGQQVTLRCSSQSGHNTVSWYQQALGQGPQFIFQYYREEENGRGNFPPRFSGLQFPNYSSELNVNALELDDSALYLCASSTGSSGANVLTFGAGSRLTVL.

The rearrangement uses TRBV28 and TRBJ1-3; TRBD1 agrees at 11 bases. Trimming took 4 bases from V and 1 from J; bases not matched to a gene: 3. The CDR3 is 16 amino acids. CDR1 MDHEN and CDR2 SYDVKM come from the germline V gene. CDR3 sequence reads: CASSWTGGGSGNTIYF. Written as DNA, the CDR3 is TGTGCCAGCAGTTGGACAGGGGGCGGATCTGGAAACACCATATATTTT.

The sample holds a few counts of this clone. DNA of the CDR3: TGTGCCAGCAGTTTAGGGACAGCTAATTCACCCCTCCACTTT. The encoded protein is CASSLGTANSPLHF. The chain uses TRBV28 and TRBJ1-6, with 7 bases identical to TRBD1. Germline trimming cut 2 bases from V and 6 bases from J; bases unmatched to any gene: 1. CDR1 MDHEN and CDR2 SYDVKM come from the germline V gene. The CDR3 covers 14 residues.

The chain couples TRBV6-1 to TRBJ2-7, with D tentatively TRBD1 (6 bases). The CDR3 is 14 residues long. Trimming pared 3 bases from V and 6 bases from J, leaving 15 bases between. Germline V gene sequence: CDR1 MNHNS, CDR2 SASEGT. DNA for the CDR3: TGTGCCAGCAGTGAGCCGACAGGATCGGTCGAGCAGTACGTC. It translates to CASSEPTGSVEQYV.

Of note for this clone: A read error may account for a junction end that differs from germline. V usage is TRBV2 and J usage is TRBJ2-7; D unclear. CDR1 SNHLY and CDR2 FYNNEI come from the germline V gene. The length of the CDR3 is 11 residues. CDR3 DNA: TGTGCCAGCAGTGAAGGCGGTCAAAAGAGTTTC. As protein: CASSEGGQKSF. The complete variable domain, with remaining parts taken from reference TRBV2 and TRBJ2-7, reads EPEVTQTPSHQVTQMGQEVILRCVPISNHLYFYWYRQILGQKVEFLVSFYNNEISEKSEIFDDQFSVERPDGSNFTLKIRSTKLEDSAMYFCASSEGGQKSFGPGTRLTVT.

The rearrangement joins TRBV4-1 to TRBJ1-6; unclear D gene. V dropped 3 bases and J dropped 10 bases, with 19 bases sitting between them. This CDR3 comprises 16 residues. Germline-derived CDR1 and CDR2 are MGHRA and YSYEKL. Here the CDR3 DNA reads TGCGCCAGCAGCCAGGCATCCGGGTTCCTTGAATCACCCCTCCACTTT. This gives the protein CASSQASGFLESPLHF.

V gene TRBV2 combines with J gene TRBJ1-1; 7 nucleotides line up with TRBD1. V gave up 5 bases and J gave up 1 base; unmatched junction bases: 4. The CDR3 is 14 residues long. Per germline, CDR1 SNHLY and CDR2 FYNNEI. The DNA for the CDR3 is TGTGCCAGCAGTAACAGGGGCGGGAACACTGAAGCTTTCTTT. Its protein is CASSNRGGNTEAFF.

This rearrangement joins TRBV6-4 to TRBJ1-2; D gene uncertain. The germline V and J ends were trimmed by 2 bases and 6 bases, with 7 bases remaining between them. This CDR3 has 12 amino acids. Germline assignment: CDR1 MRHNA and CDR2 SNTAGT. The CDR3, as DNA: TGTGCCAGCAGTGACGCCGGGAATGGCTACACCTTC. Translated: CASSDAGNGYTF.

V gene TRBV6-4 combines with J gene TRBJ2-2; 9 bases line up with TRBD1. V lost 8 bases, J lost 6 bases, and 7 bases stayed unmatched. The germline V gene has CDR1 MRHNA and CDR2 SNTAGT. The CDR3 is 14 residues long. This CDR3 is CASARDRVAGELFF. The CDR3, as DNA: TGTGCCAGCGCCCGGGACAGGGTCGCCGGGGAGCTGTTTTTT.

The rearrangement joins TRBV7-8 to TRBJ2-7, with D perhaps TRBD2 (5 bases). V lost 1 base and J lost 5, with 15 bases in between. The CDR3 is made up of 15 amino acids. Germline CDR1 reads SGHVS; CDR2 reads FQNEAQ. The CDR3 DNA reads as TGTGCCAGCAGCTTAGGAGGAAGGTCCGGGAACGAGCAGTACTTC. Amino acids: CASSLGGRSGNEQYF.

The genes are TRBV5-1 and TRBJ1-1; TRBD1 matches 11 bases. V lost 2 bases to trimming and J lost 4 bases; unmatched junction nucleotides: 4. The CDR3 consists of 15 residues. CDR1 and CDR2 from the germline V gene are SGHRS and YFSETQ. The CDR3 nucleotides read TGCGCCAGCAGCTTCACTGGACAGGGGGCCACTGAAGCTTTCTTT. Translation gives CASSFTGQGATEAFF.

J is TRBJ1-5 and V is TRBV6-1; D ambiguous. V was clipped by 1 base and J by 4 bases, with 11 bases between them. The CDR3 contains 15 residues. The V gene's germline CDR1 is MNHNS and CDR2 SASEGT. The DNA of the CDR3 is TGTGCCAGCAGTGAAGTTTGGGGAGGAAATCAGCCCCAGCATTTT. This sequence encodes CASSEVWGGNQPQHF.

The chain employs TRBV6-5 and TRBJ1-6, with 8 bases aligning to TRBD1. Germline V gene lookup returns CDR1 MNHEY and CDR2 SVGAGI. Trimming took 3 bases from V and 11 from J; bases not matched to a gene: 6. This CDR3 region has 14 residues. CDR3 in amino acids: CASSYQDRVTPLHF. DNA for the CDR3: TGTGCCAGCAGTTATCAGGACAGGGTGACACCCCTCCACTTT.

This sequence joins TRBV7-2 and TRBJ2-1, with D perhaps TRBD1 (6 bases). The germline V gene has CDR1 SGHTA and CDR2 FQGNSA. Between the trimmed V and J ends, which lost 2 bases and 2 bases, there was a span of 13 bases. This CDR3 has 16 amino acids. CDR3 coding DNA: TGTGCCAGCAGCTTAAAAGCGACAGGAGCCTACAATGAGCAGTTCTTC. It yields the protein CASSLKATGAYNEQFF.

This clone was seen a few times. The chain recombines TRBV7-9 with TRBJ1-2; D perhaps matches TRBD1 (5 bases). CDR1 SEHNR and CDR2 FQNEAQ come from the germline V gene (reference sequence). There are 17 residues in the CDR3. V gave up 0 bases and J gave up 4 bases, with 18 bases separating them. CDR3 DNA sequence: TGTGCCAGCAGCTTAGCGCCGTATGAGCAGGGCCTCTATGGCTACACCTTC. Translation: CASSLAPYEQGLYGYTF.

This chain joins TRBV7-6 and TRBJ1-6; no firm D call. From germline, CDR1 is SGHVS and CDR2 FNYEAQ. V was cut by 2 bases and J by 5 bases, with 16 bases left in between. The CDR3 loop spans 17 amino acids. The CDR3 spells CASSLIVGQANNSPLHF. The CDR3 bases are TGTGCCAGCAGCTTAATTGTCGGTCAGGCCAATAATTCACCCCTCCACTTT. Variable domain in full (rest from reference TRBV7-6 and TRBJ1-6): GAGVSQSPRYKVTKRGQDVALRCDPISGHVSLYWYRQALGQGPEFLTYFNYEAQQDKSGLPNDRFSAERPEGSISTLTIQRTEQRDSAMYRCASSLIVGQANNSPLHFGNGTRLTVT.

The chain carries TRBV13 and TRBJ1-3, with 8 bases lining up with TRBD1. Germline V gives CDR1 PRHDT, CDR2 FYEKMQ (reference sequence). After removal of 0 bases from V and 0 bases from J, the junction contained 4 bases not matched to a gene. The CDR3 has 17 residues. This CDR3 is CASSLGRGQGSGNTIYF. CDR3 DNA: TGTGCCAGCAGCTTAGGGAGAGGACAGGGCTCTGGAAACACCATATATTTT. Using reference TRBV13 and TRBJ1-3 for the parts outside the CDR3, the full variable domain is AAGVIQSPRHLIKEKRETATLKCYPIPRHDTVYWYQQGPGQDPQFLISFYEKMQSDKGSIPDRFSAQQFSDYHSELNMSSLELGDSALYFCASSLGRGQGSGNTIYFGEGSWLTVV.

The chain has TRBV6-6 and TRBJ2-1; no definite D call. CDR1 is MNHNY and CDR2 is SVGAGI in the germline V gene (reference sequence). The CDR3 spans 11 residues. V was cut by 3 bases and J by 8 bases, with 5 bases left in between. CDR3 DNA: TGTGCCAGCAGTTATTTCGATGAGCAGTTCTTC. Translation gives CASSYFDEQFF.

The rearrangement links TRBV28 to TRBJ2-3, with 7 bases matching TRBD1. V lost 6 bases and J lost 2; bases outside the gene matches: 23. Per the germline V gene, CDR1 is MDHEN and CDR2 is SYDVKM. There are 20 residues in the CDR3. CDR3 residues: CASSSLWVRGQSRNTDTQYF. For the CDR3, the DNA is TGTGCCAGCAGCAGTTTATGGGTTAGGGGACAGTCAAGAAACACAGATACGCAGTATTTT.

This CDR3 is CASRGTGGPYEQYF. The CDR3 DNA reads TGTGCCAGCAGGGGGACAGGGGGCCCCTACGAGCAGTACTTC. This chain joins TRBV28 and TRBJ2-5, with TRBD1 identical over 12 bases. TRBJ2-7 explains the end of the DNA better; the J call may be wrong. CDR1 MDHEN and CDR2 SYDVKM come from the germline V gene. This CDR3 comprises 14 residues.

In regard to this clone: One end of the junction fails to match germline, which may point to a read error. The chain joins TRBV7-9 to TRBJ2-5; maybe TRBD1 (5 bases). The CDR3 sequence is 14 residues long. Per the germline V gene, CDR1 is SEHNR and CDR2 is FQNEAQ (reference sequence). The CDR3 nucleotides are TGTTCCAGCAGCATCAGGGCACTTGAAGAGACCCAGTACTTC. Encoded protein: CSSSIRALEETQYF.

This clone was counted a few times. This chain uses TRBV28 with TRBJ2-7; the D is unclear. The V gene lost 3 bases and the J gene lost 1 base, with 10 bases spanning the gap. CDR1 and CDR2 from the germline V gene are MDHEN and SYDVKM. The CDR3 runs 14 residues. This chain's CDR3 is CASSLRRISYEQYF. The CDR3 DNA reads TGTGCCAGCAGTTTGAGGCGAATTTCCTACGAGCAGTACTTC.

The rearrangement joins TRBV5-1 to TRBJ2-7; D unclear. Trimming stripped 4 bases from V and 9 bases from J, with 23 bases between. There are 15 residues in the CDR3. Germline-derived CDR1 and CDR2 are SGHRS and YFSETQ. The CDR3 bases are TGCGCCAGCAGCAGAGACTCGAGTTCTAATCTAGGGCAGTACTTC. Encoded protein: CASSRDSSSNLGQYF.

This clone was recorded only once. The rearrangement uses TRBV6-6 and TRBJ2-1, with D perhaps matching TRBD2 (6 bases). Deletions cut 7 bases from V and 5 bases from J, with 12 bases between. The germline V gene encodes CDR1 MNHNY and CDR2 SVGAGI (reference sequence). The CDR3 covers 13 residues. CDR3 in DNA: TGTGCCAGCATGTTATGGGAGGACAATGAGCAGTTCTTC. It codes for CASMLWEDNEQFF.

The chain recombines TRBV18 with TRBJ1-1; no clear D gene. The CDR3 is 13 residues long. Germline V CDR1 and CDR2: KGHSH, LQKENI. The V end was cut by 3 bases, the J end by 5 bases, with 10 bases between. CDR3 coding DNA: TGTGCCAGCTCACCGGAGTTTCGGACTGAAGCTTTCTTT. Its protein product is CASSPEFRTEAFF.